In this sample, the clone carrying this T cell receptor (beta chain) turned up many times. Antigen: not known. Diagnosing involved the use of clinical symptoms, serum thyroxine and TRAb, thyroid ultrasound and orbital computed tomography. PBMCs came from over 8.5 ml fresh peripheral blood. The sample originates from a study of T cells in Graves' hyperthyroidism and ophthalmopathy. Amplified TCR beta CDR3 regions derived from RNA transcripts. During a first-round RT-PCR of the TCR CDR3, the HTBI primer set was used. Using its own MiXCR run on the multiplex PCR reads, TCRdb lists one record per CDR3 protein. The table records 450,000 to 600,000 distinct CDR3 sequences, just under 20% of them present only once. Study-wide points: The blood repertoire included most of the expanded thyroid clonotypes above 0.001. Ophthalmopathy was identified by the model a median about seven months ahead of onset.

CDR1 GTSNPN and CDR2 SVGIG come from the germline V gene (reference sequence). The CDR3 has 12 amino acids. V lost 7 bases and J 4 bases, leaving 10 bases between the germline ends. The chain has TRBV30 and TRBJ1-4; a possible D gene is TRBD1 (6 bases). The sample taken for sequencing was blood. The TCR originated in a man aged 40-55 years with Graves' ophthalmopathy. The CDR3 DNA is TGTGCCTCGACGGGACATAATGAAAAACTGTTTTTT. This translates into CASTGHNEKLFF.